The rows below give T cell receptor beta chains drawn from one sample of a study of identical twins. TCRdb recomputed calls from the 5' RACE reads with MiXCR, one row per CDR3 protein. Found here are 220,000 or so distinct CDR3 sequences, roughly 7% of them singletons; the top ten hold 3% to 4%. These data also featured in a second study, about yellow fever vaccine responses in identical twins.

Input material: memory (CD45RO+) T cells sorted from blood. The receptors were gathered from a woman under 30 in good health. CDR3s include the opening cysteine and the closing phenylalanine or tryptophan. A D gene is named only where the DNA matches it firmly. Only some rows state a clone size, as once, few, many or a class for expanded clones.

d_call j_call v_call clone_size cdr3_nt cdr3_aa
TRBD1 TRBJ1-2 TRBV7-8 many TGTGCCAGCAGCTTAGACAGGGGGACTAACTATGGCTACACCTTC CASSLDRGTNYGYTF
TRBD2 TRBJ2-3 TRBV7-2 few TGTGCCAGCAGCTCCCTAGCGGGGGGGCTCGCGCAGTATTTT CASSSLAGGLAQYF
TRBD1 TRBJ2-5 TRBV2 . TGTGCCACCACCCGGGACAGTTACCAAGAGACCCAGTACTTC CATTRDSYQETQYF
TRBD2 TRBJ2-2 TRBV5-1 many TGCGCCAGCAGCTTGCTCCTAGCGGGGGGCACGAACACCGGGGAGCTGTTTTTT CASSLLLAGGTNTGELFF
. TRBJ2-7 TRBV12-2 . TGTGCAAGTCGCTTAGGGGGCGAGCAGTACTTC CASRLGGEQYF
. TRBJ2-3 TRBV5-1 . TGCGCCAGCAGCTTGGCAGGGATTAGCACAGATACGCATTATTTT CASSLAGISTDTHYF
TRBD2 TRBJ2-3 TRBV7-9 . TGTGCCAGCAGCCTCCACTCGGTAGCGGGACGCACAGATACGCAGTATTTT CASSLHSVAGRTDTQYF
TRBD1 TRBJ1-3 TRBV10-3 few TGTGCCATCACCGGGACAGGCTCTGGAAACACCATATATTTT CAITGTGSGNTIYF
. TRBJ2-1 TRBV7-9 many TGTGCCAGCAGCCCAAAGTCATTC CASSPKSF
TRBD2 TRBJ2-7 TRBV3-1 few TGTGCCAGCAGCACCCGACTAGCGGGCTTCTCCTACGAGCAGTACTTC CASSTRLAGFSYEQYF
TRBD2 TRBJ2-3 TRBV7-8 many TGTGCCAGCACGCCGGGACTAGCGGTATCAGATACGCAGTATTTT CASTPGLAVSDTQYF
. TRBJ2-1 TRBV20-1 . TGCAGTGCTAGCACCGGGGGAAACAATGAGCAGTTCTTC CSASTGGNNEQFF
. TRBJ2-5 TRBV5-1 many TGCGCCAGCAGCATGACTGGACGGAACCAAGAGACCCAGTACTTC CASSMTGRNQETQYF
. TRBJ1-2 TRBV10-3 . TGTGCCATCAGTGTACAGGGCTGGGGCTACACCTTC CAISVQGWGYTF
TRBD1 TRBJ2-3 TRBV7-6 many TGTGCCAGCAGCCAGGGACAGGGAGTTGCAGATACGCAGTATTTT CASSQGQGVADTQYF
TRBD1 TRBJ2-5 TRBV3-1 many TGTGCCAGCAGCCAAGGAGTGGGAACAGGGGAAGAGACCCAGTACTTC CASSQGVGTGEETQYF
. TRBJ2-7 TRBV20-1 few TGCAGTGCTGCCGACGGCTACGAGCAGTACTTC CSAADGYEQYF
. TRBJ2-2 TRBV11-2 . TGTGCCAGCAGCTTAGTTTCTGGCAAGAACACCGGGGAGCTGTTTTTT CASSLVSGKNTGELFF
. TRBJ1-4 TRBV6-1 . TGTGCCAGCAGCCATGGGGAGTGGAGTAATGAAAAACTGTTTTTT CASSHGEWSNEKLFF
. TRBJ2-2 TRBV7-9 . TGTGCCAGGAGCCCTGGGATCCTATACAGCGGGCAGCTTTTTTTT CARSPGILYSGQLFF
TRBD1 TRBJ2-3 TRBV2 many TGTGCCAGCAGGGGAACGACAGGGCGCACAGATACGCAGTATTTT CASRGTTGRTDTQYF
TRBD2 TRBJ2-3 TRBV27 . TGTGCCAGCAGTCGTCCGGGACTAGCGGGAGAGTATGGTACGCAGTATTTT CASSRPGLAGEYGTQYF
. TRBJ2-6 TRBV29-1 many TGCAGCGTTTTGCTGGCTGGGGCCAACGTCCTGACTTTC CSVLLAGANVLTF
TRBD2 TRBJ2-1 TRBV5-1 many TGCGCCAGCAGCCCACAAGTAGCGGGAGGCTACAATGAGCAGTTCTTC CASSPQVAGGYNEQFF
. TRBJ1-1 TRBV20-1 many TGCAGTGTGAGCCCGAGGAACACTGAAGCTTTCTTT CSVSPRNTEAFF
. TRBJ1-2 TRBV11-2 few TGTGCCAGCAGGACCGAGGCTAACTATGGCTACACCTTC CASRTEANYGYTF
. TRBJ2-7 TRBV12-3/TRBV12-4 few TGTGCCAGCAGGCCATCTAGGACCGACGAGCAGTACTTC CASRPSRTDEQYF
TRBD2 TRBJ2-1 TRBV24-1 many TGTGCCACCCAAGGGACTAGCGGGATTTACAATGAGCAGTTCTTC CATQGTSGIYNEQFF
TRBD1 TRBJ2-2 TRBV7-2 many TGTGCCAGCAGCTTAGTGGGACAGGGCACCGGGGAGCTGTTTTTT CASSLVGQGTGELFF
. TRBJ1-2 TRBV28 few TGTGCCAGCAGTTCAGGAGCAGCTAACTATGGCTACACCTTC CASSSGAANYGYTF
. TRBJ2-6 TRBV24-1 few TGTGCCGCTGCTCGTCCCTCTGGGGCCAACGTCCTGACTTTC CAAARPSGANVLTF
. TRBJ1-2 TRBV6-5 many TGTGCCAGCAGTTACACCCAGGGACCGGGGCATGGCTACACCTTC CASSYTQGPGHGYTF
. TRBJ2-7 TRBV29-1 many TGCAGCGCCAAGAGGGACGGACCCTACGAGCAGTACTTC CSAKRDGPYEQYF
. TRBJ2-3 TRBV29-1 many TGCAGCGGGGATACGTATTATTTT CSGDTYYF
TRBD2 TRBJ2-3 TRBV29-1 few TGCAGCGAGGGACTAGCGGGAGATACGCAGTATTTT CSEGLAGDTQYF
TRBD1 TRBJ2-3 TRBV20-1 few TGCAGTGCTAGGGGACAGGGGGGTGCGGATACGCAGTATTTT CSARGQGGADTQYF
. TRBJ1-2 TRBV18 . TGTGCCAGCTCTCCGCGCCGGGACAATTATGGCTACACCTTC CASSPRRDNYGYTF
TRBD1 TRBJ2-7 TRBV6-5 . TGTGCCAGCAGTTACAAGTGGTCCAGGGGGTCGGGCTCCTACGAGCAGTACTTC CASSYKWSRGSGSYEQYF
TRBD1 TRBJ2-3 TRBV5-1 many TGCGCCAGCAGCTTCCGGGACAGCCCTGTGGGGCAGTATTTT CASSFRDSPVGQYF
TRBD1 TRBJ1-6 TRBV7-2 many TGTGCCAGCAGCTCGACAGGGAGCTCCTATAATTCACCCCTCCACTTT CASSSTGSSYNSPLHF
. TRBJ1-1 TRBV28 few TGTGCCAGTTTAGGGGATTCAGGAGTGGCTTTCTTT CASLGDSGVAFF